The next 5 T cell receptor beta chains were all read from a single sample in a study of T cells in Graves' hyperthyroidism and ophthalmopathy. The investigators amplified TCR beta CDR3 regions from RNA transcripts. The HTBI set primed first-round TCR CDR3 RT-PCR. In TCRdb, the multiplex PCR reads were re-called with MiXCR into one record per CDR3 protein. Of under 40,000 distinct CDR3 sequences in the sample, around 48% are singletons; the top ten hold roughly 6.2%. Sequenced input: blood. All receptors come from a woman in her fifties or sixties with Graves' hyperthyroidism that later progressed to Graves' ophthalmopathy.

Many counts were recorded for this clonotype. In DNA, the CDR3 is TGTGCCAGTAGTATCAGCCTCAGGACGGTTAATAATGAAAAACTGTTTTTT. Protein: CASSISLRTVNNEKLFF. The gene calls are TRBV19 and TRBJ1-4; D remains ambiguous. CDR3 length: 17 residues. Germline V gene data show CDR1 as LNHDA and CDR2 as SQIVND (reference sequence). Deletions cut 3 bases from V and 4 bases from J, with 18 bases between.

This clonotype ranks as medium-sized (0.01 to 0.1%). V and J are TRBV20-1 and TRBJ2-3, with TRBD2 matching 12 bases. Germline V gene lookup returns CDR1 DFQATT and CDR2 SNEGSKA (reference sequence). CDR3 length equals 14 residues. The V gene end was trimmed by 2 bases and the J gene end by 6 bases; junction bases not matched to a gene: 3. As DNA, the CDR3 is TGCAGTGCTAGACTGACTAGCGGGAGTGATACGCAGTATTTT. Its translation: CSARLTSGSDTQYF.

This clonotype was seen many times. The chain combines TRBV6-2 or TRBV6-3 with TRBJ2-1; 8 nucleotides align to TRBD2. V gave up 6 bases and J gave up 0 bases; unmatched junction bases: 16. This CDR3 spans 19 amino acids. Germline V gene data show CDR1 as MNHEY and CDR2 as SVGEGT. CDR3 DNA: TGTGCCAGCAGGCACCCGTCCCCAGCGGGGGCCTCCTCCTACAATGAGCAGTTCTTC. It is translated as CASRHPSPAGASSYNEQFF.

This clonotype has a count of ten or more. The V gene is TRBV6-2 or TRBV6-3, the J gene TRBJ2-7; D gene uncertain. Per germline, CDR1 MNHEY and CDR2 SVGEGT. The CDR3 length is 11 residues. V lost 7 bases and J lost 6, with 10 bases in between. CDR3 residues: CASNGFSEQYF. The CDR3 DNA reads as TGTGCCAGCAACGGGTTCTCCGAGCAGTACTTC.

There are a few counts of this clonotype. The chain couples TRBV18 to TRBJ1-1; 7 positions match TRBD1. Germline CDR1 and CDR2: KGHSH and LQKENI. Germline trimming cut 6 bases from V and 3 bases from J; bases unmatched to any gene: 7. The CDR3 covers 14 residues. The CDR3 reads CASSGMGTDTEAFF. The DNA of the CDR3 is TGTGCCAGCTCTGGCATGGGGACAGACACTGAAGCTTTCTTT.